Each of the 30 T cell receptor beta chains below was sequenced from the same sample in a study of shared clonotypes between healthy human individuals (dated by TCRdb to the early 2020s). Receptor amplification or capture employed the immunoSEQ multiplex PCR assay. TCRdb's version of the immuneACCESS table is confined to in-frame rearrangements and falls short of the full clone set. An unresolved V gene accounts for under half of the shortfall where checked; the remainder is of unknown origin. The sample yields fewer than 1.8 million clones; just under 99% were counted once. The top ten clonotypes cover around 0.38% of the sample. The sequencing input was naive CD4+ T cells sorted from blood. Per the publication, the cell subset or site label means: CD45RA+ positively selected. Receptor source: a man aged 25 to 40 in good health.

A note on this clone: Within the sample, other DNA sequences also encode this same CDR3. The CDR3 DNA follows: TGCGCCAGCAGTTCACAGGGGGCGCCCGGGGAGCTGTTTTTT. Translating gives CASSSQGAPGELFF. V is TRBV5-1 and J is TRBJ2-2, with TRBD1 matching over 9 bases. Germline values: CDR1 SGHRS, CDR2 YFSETQ. The CDR3 contains 14 residues. Trimming at V came to 5 bases and at J to 6 bases, leaving 5 bases not matched to a gene.

J is TRBJ2-3 and V is TRBV5-4; the D gene is possibly TRBD2 (5 bases). The CDR3 sequence is 13 residues long. The germline gives CDR1 SGHNT, CDR2 YYREEE (reference sequence). V lost 4 bases and J lost 2, with 8 bases in between. The CDR3 region has the DNA TGTGCCAGCAGCCCGGGAAACACAGATACGCAGTATTTT. Translation: CASSPGNTDTQYF.

The rearrangement joins TRBV28 to TRBJ2-7, with 7 bases lining up with TRBD2. V lost 6 bases and J lost 3; bases outside the gene matches: 17. The germline V gene has CDR1 MDHEN and CDR2 SYDVKM. The CDR3 has 17 amino acids. This chain's CDR3 is CASSSPGLRQWNYEQYF. CDR3 bases: TGTGCCAGCAGCTCGCCGGGACTAAGGCAATGGAACTACGAGCAGTACTTC.

CDR3 sequence reads: CASRGTGPNTGELFF. In DNA form, the CDR3 reads TGCGCCAGCAGAGGAACTGGGCCAAACACCGGGGAGCTGTTTTTT. This sequence joins TRBV10-2 and TRBJ2-2; D ambiguous. CDR1 is WSHSY and CDR2 is SAAADI in the germline V gene. The CDR3 is 15 residues long. Deletions cut 6 bases from V and 2 bases from J, with 13 bases between.

The chain uses TRBV5-1 and TRBJ1-1; TRBD1 is a possible D gene (6 bases). The germline V and J ends were trimmed by 6 bases and 0 bases, with 12 bases remaining between them. Germline V gene sequence: CDR1 SGHRS, CDR2 YFSETQ. The CDR3 is 14 amino acids. For the CDR3, the DNA is TGCGCCAGCAAAGTAGGGGGTTTGAACACTGAAGCTTTCTTT. It is translated as CASKVGGLNTEAFF.

The V call is TRBV7-2, the J call TRBJ1-2; 7 positions match TRBD1. Germline V lookup: CDR1 SGHTA, CDR2 FQGNSA. This CDR3 has 15 amino acids. V lost 5 bases and J lost 6; bases outside the gene matches: 12. CDR3 sequence reads: CASSPEQGYRHGYTF. As DNA, the CDR3 is TGTGCCAGCAGCCCAGAACAGGGGTATCGTCATGGCTACACCTTC.

This rearrangement joins TRBV10-1 to TRBJ2-3, with D hard to call. The germline V and J ends were trimmed by 2 bases and 5 bases, with 8 bases remaining between them. The CDR3 extends over 13 amino acids. CDR1 WNHNN and CDR2 SYGVQD come from the germline V gene (reference sequence). The CDR3 DNA follows: TGCGCCAGCAGTGAGAGTTATAAAGATACGCAGTATTTT. Translated, it gives CASSESYKDTQYF.

The gene calls are TRBV6-1 and TRBJ2-2; possibly TRBD2 for D (6 bases). The CDR3 is 17 amino acids. V was cut by 4 bases and J by 4 bases, with 19 bases left in between. CDR1 and CDR2 (germline): MNHNS, SASEGT. The CDR3 region is CASSAEEDYPPTGELFF. The CDR3, as DNA: TGTGCCAGCAGTGCAGAAGAGGACTACCCCCCCACCGGGGAGCTGTTTTTT.

The V and J genes are TRBV19 and TRBJ2-7; D perhaps matches TRBD2 (5 bases). V lost 5 bases and J 2 bases, leaving 13 bases between the germline ends. Germline V CDR1 and CDR2: LNHDA, SQIVND (reference sequence). This CDR3 spans 14 amino acids. CDR3 coding DNA: TGTGCCAGTAGTCCTCGAGTGGGAGCCTACGAGCAGTACTTC. This codes for CASSPRVGAYEQYF.

This chain connects TRBV27 to TRBJ1-4, with 10 bases aligning to TRBD1. V trimming: 3 bases; J trimming: 8 bases; junction bases outside the gene matches: 18. Germline CDR1 and CDR2: MNHEY and SMNVEV (reference sequence). This CDR3 region has 19 residues. The CDR3 DNA is TGTGCCAGCAGTTTCTATGTCCTCGGGCGGACAGGGGGGCAAGAAAAACTGTTTTTT. Amino acids: CASSFYVLGRTGGQEKLFF.

This clone was observed a single time. The chain is built from TRBV19 and TRBJ1-5; D gene ambiguous. From germline, CDR1 is LNHDA and CDR2 SQIVND (reference sequence). Trimming shortened V by 5 bases and J by 5 bases, and 13 bases separated the two germline ends. The CDR3 loop spans 14 amino acids. CDR3 nucleotide sequence: TGTGCCAGTAGTGATAGGGTAGGAGATCAGCCCCAGCATTTT. Translating gives CASSDRVGDQPQHF.

This rearrangement joins TRBV18 to TRBJ2-1; 8 bases are shared with TRBD2. The CDR3 length is 14 residues. CDR1 and CDR2 (germline): KGHSH, LQKENI. V lost 6 bases and J lost 7; bases outside the gene matches: 8. DNA of the CDR3: TGTGCCAGCTCCGGCCGGGAGGGCTTTAATGAGCAGTTCTTC. This translates into CASSGREGFNEQFF.

The rearrangement links TRBV27 to TRBJ1-5; D gene uncertain. The V end was cut by 6 bases, the J end by 0 bases, with 12 bases between. The CDR3 spans 15 residues. Germline lookup yields CDR1 MNHEY and CDR2 SMNVEV (reference sequence). The CDR3 nucleotides are TGTGCCAGCAGCCTCTACAGAACTAGCAATCAGCCCCAGCATTTT. Translation gives CASSLYRTSNQPQHF.

The V call is TRBV29-1, the J call TRBJ1-5, with 8 positions matching TRBD1. The CDR3 runs 12 residues. V lost 5 bases, J lost 9 bases, and 6 bases stayed unmatched. Germline values: CDR1 SQVTM, CDR2 ANQGSEA. This CDR3 reads CSVSQGERPQHF. In DNA, the CDR3 is TGCAGCGTTTCACAGGGGGAGCGGCCCCAGCATTTT.

With regard to this clone: Other DNA sequences from this sample encode an identical CDR3 as well. This chain connects TRBV28 to TRBJ1-5; 8 nucleotides match TRBD1. CDR3 length: 14 residues. The germline gives CDR1 MDHEN, CDR2 SYDVKM. The J segment lost 6 bases and the V segment lost 6 bases, leaving 7 bases of the junction unmatched. This CDR3 reads CASSLDRGGQPQHF. The CDR3 bases are TGTGCCAGCAGCCTCGACAGGGGTGGTCAGCCCCAGCATTTT.

CDR3 in DNA: TGCAGCGTCCGCCTCGACAGGAATTCCTACGAGCAGTACTTC. Its translation is CSVRLDRNSYEQYF. This chain connects TRBV29-1 to TRBJ2-7, with TRBD1 as a possible D gene (6 bases). Trimming removed 6 bases from V and 1 base from J, with 16 bases in between. This CDR3 has 14 amino acids. In germline, CDR1 is SQVTM, CDR2 ANQGSEA.

The rearrangement uses TRBV7-8 and TRBJ2-5, with 10 positions matching TRBD2. The CDR3 is 18 residues long. Unmatched junction bases numbered 18, after V lost 5 bases and J lost 6 bases. Germline V gene lookup returns CDR1 SGHVS and CDR2 FQNEAQ. CDR3 residues: CASSLPGLASLPWQTQYF. Here the CDR3 DNA reads TGTGCCAGCAGCCTTCCGGGACTAGCGTCACTACCTTGGCAGACCCAGTACTTC.

In this sample, this clone turned up once. The genes are TRBV7-2 and TRBJ2-7; perhaps TRBD2 as D (5 bases). The V gene lost 2 bases and the J gene lost 7 bases, with 12 bases spanning the gap. Germline loops: CDR1 SGHTA, CDR2 FQGNSA. The CDR3 loop spans 13 amino acids. CDR3 in amino acids: CASSLFSEQEQYF. Here the CDR3 DNA reads TGTGCCAGCAGCTTATTTAGCGAGCAAGAGCAGTACTTC.

This sequence joins TRBV2 and TRBJ1-1, with D possibly TRBD1 on 5 matching bases. In germline, CDR1 is SNHLY, CDR2 FYNNEI. The CDR3 runs 13 residues. V lost 7 bases, J lost 1 base, and 10 bases lay in between. This chain's CDR3 is CASTTEENTEAFF. CDR3 nucleotide sequence: TGTGCCAGCACGACAGAAGAGAACACTGAAGCTTTCTTT. Full variable domain (outside the CDR3, taken from reference TRBV2 and TRBJ1-1): EPEVTQTPSHQVTQMGQEVILRCVPISNHLYFYWYRQILGQKVEFLVSFYNNEISEKSEIFDDQFSVERPDGSNFTLKIRSTKLEDSAMYFCASTTEENTEAFFGQGTRLTVV.

The chain links TRBV7-6 to TRBJ2-7; no reliable D call. This CDR3 is 15 amino acids long. CDR1 and CDR2 (germline): SGHVS, FNYEAQ. Trimming cost V 1 base and J 1 base, with 11 bases left between them. CDR3 coding DNA: TGTGCCAGCAGCTTAGGGGGATTGGCTTCCTACGAGCAGTACTTC. This encodes CASSLGGLASYEQYF.

Concerning this clone: Additional DNA sequences in this sample encode the identical CDR3. The V and J genes are TRBV29-1 and TRBJ2-1; 7 bases map to TRBD1. The CDR3 runs 13 residues. Germline CDR1 SQVTM, CDR2 ANQGSEA. Unmatched junction bases numbered 4, after V lost 6 bases and J lost 2 bases. CDR3 nucleotide sequence: TGCAGCGTCCGGGACAGTACCTACAATGAGCAGTTCTTC. It codes for CSVRDSTYNEQFF.

V is TRBV5-1 and J is TRBJ2-7; D possibly matches TRBD1 or TRBD2 (5 bases each). The CDR3 sequence is 13 residues long. Looked up from germline, CDR1 is SGHRS and CDR2 is YFSETQ. The V and J ends lost 2 bases and 2 bases respectively, with 8 bases between them. The CDR3 DNA follows: TGCGCCAGCAGCTTACCGGGGCCCTACGAGCAGTACTTC. This sequence encodes CASSLPGPYEQYF.

The rearrangement uses TRBV19 and TRBJ1-5; unclear D gene. There are 13 residues in the CDR3. Per germline, CDR1 LNHDA and CDR2 SQIVND (reference sequence). V shed 8 bases and J shed 4 bases, with 12 bases lying between them. The CDR3 nucleotides read TGTGCCAGTCGGTCGTCGTTGAATCAGCCCCAGCATTTT. The encoded protein is CASRSSLNQPQHF.

V gene TRBV6-6 combines with J gene TRBJ2-6; D call uncertain. The CDR3 is 15 amino acids. CDR1 is MNHNY and CDR2 is SVGAGI in the germline V gene (reference sequence). V lost 2 bases, J lost 4 bases, and 9 bases lay in between. The CDR3 region is CASSYRASGANVLTF. CDR3 DNA: TGTGCCAGCAGTTACAGGGCGTCCGGGGCCAACGTCCTGACTTTC.

The V and J genes are TRBV29-1 and TRBJ2-7; 8 bases are a match to TRBD2. There are 14 residues in the CDR3. V was pared by 6 bases and J by 0 bases, with 7 bases of the junction left unmatched. CDR1 and CDR2 from the germline V gene are SQVTM and ANQGSEA. The CDR3 region has the DNA TGCAGCGTGCTTAGCGGGGCTAGCTCCTACGAGCAGTACTTC. It encodes CSVLSGASSYEQYF.

This chain links TRBV18 with TRBJ2-3; 8 nucleotides align to TRBD1. CDR1 is KGHSH, CDR2 LQKENI, per germline. This CDR3 has 15 amino acids. The junction had 7 bases not matched to a gene; V was cut back by 6 bases and J by 2 bases. The CDR3 protein is CASSPGQDYTDTQYF. The CDR3 coding sequence is TGTGCCAGCTCCCCGGGACAGGATTACACAGATACGCAGTATTTT.

The chain recombines TRBV7-2 with TRBJ2-7; D uncertain. This CDR3 region has 15 residues. V shed 1 base and J shed 3 bases, with 13 bases lying between them. From germline, CDR1 is SGHTA and CDR2 FQGNSA. CDR3 bases: TGTGCCAGCAGCTTAGTAGTGGCGGTAATCTACGAGCAGTACTTC. As protein: CASSLVVAVIYEQYF.

The rearrangement links TRBV14 to TRBJ2-2; 8 positions match TRBD2. Germline CDR1 reads SGHDN; CDR2 reads FVKESK. This CDR3 has 16 residues. V lost 6 bases to trimming and J lost 6 bases; unmatched junction nucleotides: 12. The CDR3 nucleotides read TGTGCCAGCAGACCCAGTGGCGGGGGGATTGCCGGGGAGCTGTTTTTT. It translates to CASRPSGGGIAGELFF.

To note about this clone: At one boundary the junction diverges from the germline segment, which might be a read error. The chain links TRBV29-1 to TRBJ2-7; D is tentatively TRBD1 or TRBD2 (5 bases each). CDR1 is SQVTM and CDR2 is ANQGSEA in the germline V gene. This CDR3 spans 12 amino acids. CDR3 DNA: TGCAGCGTTTCGGGGCGCGGACGGACCCCCGAGTTC. It translates to CSVSGRGRTPEF.

This chain joins TRBV6-1 and TRBJ1-2, with D uncertain. The CDR3 totals 10 residues. The V gene's germline CDR1 is MNHNS and CDR2 SASEGT. Deletions cut 4 bases from V and 4 bases from J, with 1 base between. The CDR3 here is CASSGYGYTF. The CDR3 DNA sequence: TGTGCCAGCAGTGGCTATGGCTACACCTTC.